These 12 T cell receptor beta chains were all obtained from the same sample, sequenced in a study of tumor and adjacent non-tumor tissue in lung cancer. TCRbeta libraries were built with three rounds of nested PCR, modified from ARM-PCR. TCRdb ran MiXCR on the multiplex PCR reads and lists one entry per CDR3 protein. Of approximately 120,000 distinct CDR3 sequences listed, 60% to 80% are singletons. No cell sorting was done before RNA was extracted from the tissue. Distant lung tissue was collected more than 3 cm away from the tumor edge. Sample: distant non-tumor lung tissue. The source of these receptors is a man in his sixties with non-small cell lung cancer.

A few counts support this clonotype. The genes are TRBV7-9 and TRBJ1-1; D unclear. This CDR3 has 15 amino acids. Trimming took off 1 base at V and 0 bases at J, with 9 bases between the two ends. Germline assignment: CDR1 SEHNR and CDR2 FQNEAQ (reference sequence). CDR3 coding DNA: TGTGCCAGCAGCTTAGTGGTGCCGATGAACACTGAAGCTTTCTTT. It yields the protein CASSLVVPMNTEAFF.

Remarks on this clonotype: The CDR3 ends on some other residue instead of the conserved phenylalanine or tryptophan, so this is likely a read error. V and J are TRBV11-1 and TRBJ2-1, with unresolved D. The CDR3 contains 11 residues. Germline CDR1 SGHAT, CDR2 FQDESV (reference sequence). The CDR3 DNA reads TGTGCCAGCAGCCCCGAAAATGGGCAGTTCTTG. Its protein is CASSPENGQFL.

The V call is TRBV12-3 or TRBV12-4, the J call TRBJ2-1; 8 positions agree with TRBD2. Germline trimming cut 4 bases from V and 0 bases from J; bases unmatched to any gene: 14. CDR3 length: 19 amino acids. In DNA form, the CDR3 reads TGTGCCAGCAGTTCCGCCGGATTAGCGGGATATAGCTCCTACAATGAGCAGTTCTTC. This translates into CASSSAGLAGYSSYNEQFF.

The chain employs TRBV6-6 and TRBJ2-3, with D possibly TRBD2 on 5 matching bases. Germline V gene lookup returns CDR1 MNHNY and CDR2 SVGAGI (reference sequence). The CDR3 loop spans 15 amino acids. Deletions cut 8 bases from V and 5 bases from J, with 20 bases between. The CDR3: CASGSGSRWGDTQYF. The CDR3 bases are TGTGCCAGCGGTAGTGGGAGTCGTTGGGGAGATACGCAGTATTTT.

This sequence joins TRBV12-3 or TRBV12-4 and TRBJ2-3; possible D gene TRBD2, 6 bases. The V gene lost 5 bases and the J gene lost 5 bases, with 17 bases spanning the gap. This CDR3 is 15 amino acids long. The CDR3 reads CASSPLVGGGDTQYF. CDR3 bases: TGTGCCAGCAGTCCCCTCGTCGGGGGAGGAGATACGCAGTATTTT.

The table lists this clonotype with many counts. The V call is TRBV12-3 or TRBV12-4, the J call TRBJ1-5; unclear D gene. Trimming removed 7 bases from V and 0 bases from J, with 7 bases in between. The CDR3 covers 13 residues. The CDR3 DNA reads as TGTGCCAGCACCCTCAATAGCAATCAGCCCCAGCATTTT. Protein sequence: CASTLNSNQPQHF.

The V call is TRBV11-2, the J call TRBJ2-3, with 8 bases identical to TRBD1. Germline values: CDR1 SGHAT, CDR2 FQNNGV. The CDR3 extends over 14 amino acids. After removal of 11 bases from V and 4 bases from J, the junction contained 11 bases not matched to a gene. The CDR3 protein is CAVSIGQGSDTQYF. In DNA form, the CDR3 reads TGTGCCGTCAGCATAGGACAGGGTTCAGATACGCAGTATTTT.

This clonotype showed up many times. This chain connects TRBV4-3 to TRBJ2-3, with D perhaps TRBD1 or TRBD2 (6 bases each). The ends were cut back, 1 base at V and 8 bases at J, with 13 bases in the middle. Germline CDR1 is LGHNA and CDR2 is YSLEER. CDR3 size: 14 residues. For the CDR3, the DNA is TGCGCCAGCAGCCAAGGACTAGGAGGGGGTACGCAGTATTTT. Its translation: CASSQGLGGGTQYF.

The V call is TRBV5-1, the J call TRBJ2-6; tentatively, D is TRBD1 (5 bases). The CDR3 runs to 15 residues. Germline V gene data show CDR1 as SGHRS and CDR2 as YFSETQ. Trimming left V 4 bases short and J 2 bases short, with 10 bases between. The CDR3 DNA is TGCGCCAGCAGCAATTCAGGGACTGGGGCCAACGTCCTGACTTTC. Translating gives CASSNSGTGANVLTF.

In the case of this clonotype: This may stem from a read error, because a much larger clone lies one nucleotide away. The CDR3 nucleotides are TGTGCCGGCAGTTACAGCGGAGCTAGCACAGATACGCAGTATTTT. This gives the protein CAGSYSGASTDTQYF. The chain carries TRBV6-2 or TRBV6-3 and TRBJ2-3, with D perhaps TRBD2 (5 bases). Germline V CDR1 and CDR2: MNHEY, SVGEGT. The CDR3 length is 15 residues.

V usage is TRBV6-1 and J usage is TRBJ1-2; D call uncertain. The CDR3 extends over 12 amino acids. Trimming cost V 6 bases and J 13 bases, with 18 bases left between them. Germline V gene data show CDR1 as MNHNS and CDR2 as SASEGT. CDR3 DNA sequence: TGTGCCAGCAGGGGAGGTAACTATGACTTCACCTTC. Translating gives CASRGGNYDFTF.

This clonotype was counted only a few times. The chain combines TRBV29-1 with TRBJ2-1; tentative D call: TRBD1 (6 bases). Germline V gene lookup returns CDR1 SQVTM and CDR2 ANQGSEA. This CDR3 is 16 amino acids long. Trimming shortened V by 7 bases and J by 9 bases, and 28 bases separated the two germline ends. CDR3 nucleotides: TGCAGCGCTAACGATACCACACAGGGCGGCATGGGTGAGCAGTTCTTC. Translated, it gives CSANDTTQGGMGEQFF.